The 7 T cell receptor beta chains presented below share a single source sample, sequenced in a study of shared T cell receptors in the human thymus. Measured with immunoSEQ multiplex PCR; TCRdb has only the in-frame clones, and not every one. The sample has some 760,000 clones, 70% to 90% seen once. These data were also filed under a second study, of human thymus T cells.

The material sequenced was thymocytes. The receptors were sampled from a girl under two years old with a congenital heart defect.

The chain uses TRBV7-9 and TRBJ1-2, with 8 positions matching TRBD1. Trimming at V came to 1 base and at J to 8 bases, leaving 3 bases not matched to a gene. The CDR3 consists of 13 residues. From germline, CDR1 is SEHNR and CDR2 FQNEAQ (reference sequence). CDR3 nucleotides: TGTGCCAGCAGCTTAGTGACAGGGGAAGGCTACACCTTC. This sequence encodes CASSLVTGEGYTF. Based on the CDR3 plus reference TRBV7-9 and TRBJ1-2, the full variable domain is DTGVSQNPRHKITKRGQNVTFRCDPISEHNRLYWYRQTLGQGPEFLTYFQNEAQLEKSRLLSDRFSAERPKGSFSTLEIQRTEQGDSAMYLCASSLVTGEGYTFGSGTRLTVV.

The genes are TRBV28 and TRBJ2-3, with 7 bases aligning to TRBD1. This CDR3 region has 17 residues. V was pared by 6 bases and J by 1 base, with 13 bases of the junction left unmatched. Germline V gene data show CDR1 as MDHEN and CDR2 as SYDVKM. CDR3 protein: CASSTTPKGACTDTQYF. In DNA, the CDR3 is TGTGCCAGCAGCACCACCCCTAAGGGGGCCTGCACAGATACGCAGTATTTT.

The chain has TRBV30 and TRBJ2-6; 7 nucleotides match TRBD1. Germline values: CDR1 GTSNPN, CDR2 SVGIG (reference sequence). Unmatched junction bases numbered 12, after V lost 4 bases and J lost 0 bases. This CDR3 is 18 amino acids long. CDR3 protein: CAWKERGQKYSGANVLTF. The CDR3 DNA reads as TGTGCCTGGAAAGAACGGGGACAGAAATACTCTGGGGCCAACGTCCTGACTTTC.

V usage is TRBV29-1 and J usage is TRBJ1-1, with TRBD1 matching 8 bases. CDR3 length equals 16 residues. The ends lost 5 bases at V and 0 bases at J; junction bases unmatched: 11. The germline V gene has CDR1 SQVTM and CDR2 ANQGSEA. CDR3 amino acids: CSVIGQGVGVNTEAFF. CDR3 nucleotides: TGCAGCGTTATCGGACAGGGAGTGGGGGTGAACACTGAAGCTTTCTTT.

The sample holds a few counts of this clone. Here the CDR3 reads CASSKSTRDTFYNEQFF. The CDR3, as DNA: TGTGCCAGCAGTAAATCAACCCGGGACACCTTTTACAATGAGCAGTTCTTC. The J gene is TRBJ2-1, the V gene TRBV7-2, with a possible D match to TRBD1 (6 bases). Germline-derived CDR1 and CDR2 are SGHTA and FQGNSA. This CDR3 is built from 17 residues. The germline V and J ends were trimmed by 6 bases and 4 bases, with 22 bases remaining between them.

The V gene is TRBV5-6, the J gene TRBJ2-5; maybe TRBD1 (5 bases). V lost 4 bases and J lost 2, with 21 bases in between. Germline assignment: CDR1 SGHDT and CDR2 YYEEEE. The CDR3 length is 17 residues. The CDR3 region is CASSHTSSTDLQETQYF. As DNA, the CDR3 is TGTGCCAGCAGCCATACCTCATCGACAGACCTTCAAGAGACCCAGTACTTC.

DNA for the CDR3: TGTGCCAGTAGTATCCCTTTCGGCGGGGAGCTGTTTTTT. Its protein product is CASSIPFGGELFF. The J gene is TRBJ2-2, the V gene TRBV19; D remains ambiguous. The CDR3 loop spans 13 amino acids. CDR1 and CDR2 from the germline V gene are LNHDA and SQIVND (reference sequence). Deletions cut 3 bases from V and 7 bases from J, with 9 bases between. Full variable domain (remainder filled in from reference TRBV19 and TRBJ2-2): DGGITQSPKYLFRKEGQNVTLSCEQNLNHDAMYWYRQDPGQGLRLIYYSQIVNDFQKGDIAEGYSVSREKKESFPLTVTSAQKNPTAFYLCASSIPFGGELFFGEGSRLTVL.